This is a list of T cell receptor beta chains from one sample in a study of blood T cell repertoires in COVID-19. Some clones are missing from TCRdb's copy, which holds only in-frame ones; the method was immunoSEQ multiplex PCR. The sample has about 200,000 clones; about 83% are singletons. Sequenced input: PBMCs or T cells enriched from blood (not recorded which). The receptors derive from a man aged 40-49 years with acute COVID-19. The CDR3 runs from the conserved cysteine through the conserved F or W. D genes are given only for firm matches. Rows give clone size only sometimes, using once, few, many, or a class for an expanded clone.

V: TRBV5-1; size: NA; D: NA; J: TRBJ1-6; DNA: TGCGCCAGCAGCTTGGCCTCTAATTCACCCCTCCACTTT; CDR3: CASSLASNSPLHF
V: TRBV28; size: NA; D: TRBD1; J: TRBJ2-7; DNA: TGTGCCAGCAGCACCGGGACAGGGGTGAACGAGCAGTACTTC; CDR3: CASSTGTGVNEQYF
V: TRBV11-1; size: NA; D: NA; J: TRBJ1-1; DNA: TGTGCCAGCAGCTCCTTGGAGGGGACTGAAGCTTTCTTT; CDR3: CASSSLEGTEAFF
V: TRBV28; size: NA; D: TRBD2; J: TRBJ2-3; DNA: TGTGCCAGCGGAGGGACTACGTATAGCACAGATACGCAGTATTTT; CDR3: CASGGTTYSTDTQYF
V: TRBV6-1; size: NA; D: TRBD2; J: TRBJ2-7; DNA: TGTGCCAGCAGTGAAGGGGGACTAGTTATCGAGCAGTACTTC; CDR3: CASSEGGLVIEQYF
V: TRBV9; size: NA; D: TRBD2; J: TRBJ2-2; DNA: TGTGCCAGCAGCGTACATAGTAGCGGGAGGGCCGTCGGGGAGCTGTTTTTT; CDR3: CASSVHSSGRAVGELFF
V: TRBV28; size: NA; D: TRBD1; J: TRBJ2-5; DNA: TGTGCCAGCAGTTCCCCCCGACAGGGGGGAGGAGAGACCCAGTACTTC; CDR3: CASSSPRQGGGETQYF
V: TRBV5-1; size: NA; D: NA; J: TRBJ1-3; DNA: TGCGCCAGCAGCTTGGGGGCTCGGGAATCCGGAAACACCATATATTTT; CDR3: CASSLGARESGNTIYF
V: TRBV7-9; size: NA; D: NA; J: TRBJ1-1; DNA: TGTGCCAGCAGCTCAGACCGAAGGGGGAACACTGAAGCTTTCTTT; CDR3: CASSSDRRGNTEAFF
V: TRBV11-3; size: NA; D: NA; J: TRBJ2-2; DNA: TGTGCCAGCAGCCTTAGCGGTACCGGGGAGCTGTTTTTT; CDR3: CASSLSGTGELFF
V: TRBV28; size: NA; D: NA; J: TRBJ2-6; DNA: TGTGCCAGCCGCCCCCGCCGGTCCTCCACTGGGGCCAACGTCCTGACTTTC; CDR3: CASRPRRSSTGANVLTF
V: TRBV28; size: NA; D: NA; J: TRBJ1-5; DNA: TGTGCCAGCAGGACAGGTCGGGTTGCTCAGCCCCAGCATTTT; CDR3: CASRTGRVAQPQHF
V: TRBV7-9; size: NA; D: NA; J: TRBJ2-1; DNA: TGTGCCAGCAGCCCCACTTGGGAGGAGCAGTTCTTC; CDR3: CASSPTWEEQFF
V: TRBV6-5; size: NA; D: TRBD2; J: TRBJ2-7; DNA: TGTGCCAGCCTGGGCGGGAGCTTCCACTACGAGCAGTACTTC; CDR3: CASLGGSFHYEQYF
V: TRBV9; size: NA; D: TRBD1; J: TRBJ2-7; DNA: TGTGCCAGCAGCTCGACAGGGGGCTCCTACGAGCAGTACTTC; CDR3: CASSSTGGSYEQYF
V: TRBV10-3; size: NA; D: NA; J: TRBJ2-7; DNA: TGTGCCATCACCGAGGGGGGGAACGAGCAGTACTTC; CDR3: CAITEGGNEQYF
V: TRBV27; size: once; D: NA; J: TRBJ2-1; DNA: TGTGCCAGCAGTTTTGGGAGTTACAATGAGCAGTTCTTC; CDR3: CASSFGSYNEQFF
V: TRBV6-1; size: few; D: NA; J: TRBJ2-7; DNA: TGTGCCAGCAGTGAAGCGGGGCCCCATACCTACGAGCAGTACTTC; CDR3: CASSEAGPHTYEQYF
V: TRBV9; size: NA; D: TRBD2; J: TRBJ2-1; DNA: TGTGCCAGCAGCGTCACCCAGACTAGCGAGGGTGGTGAGCAGTTCTTC; CDR3: CASSVTQTSEGGEQFF
V: TRBV2; size: NA; D: TRBD2; J: TRBJ2-1; DNA: TGTGCCAGCAGTGAAAGCGGGAGAGAGAATGAGCAGTTCTTC; CDR3: CASSESGRENEQFF
V: TRBV7-6; size: NA; D: NA; J: TRBJ2-1; DNA: TGTGCCAGCAGCTTATCCGGAGAGGAACGGTTCTTC; CDR3: CASSLSGEERFF
V: TRBV27; size: NA; D: NA; J: TRBJ1-6; DNA: TGTGCCAGCAGTCCGGGACACGGCAATTCACCCCTCCACTTT; CDR3: CASSPGHGNSPLHF